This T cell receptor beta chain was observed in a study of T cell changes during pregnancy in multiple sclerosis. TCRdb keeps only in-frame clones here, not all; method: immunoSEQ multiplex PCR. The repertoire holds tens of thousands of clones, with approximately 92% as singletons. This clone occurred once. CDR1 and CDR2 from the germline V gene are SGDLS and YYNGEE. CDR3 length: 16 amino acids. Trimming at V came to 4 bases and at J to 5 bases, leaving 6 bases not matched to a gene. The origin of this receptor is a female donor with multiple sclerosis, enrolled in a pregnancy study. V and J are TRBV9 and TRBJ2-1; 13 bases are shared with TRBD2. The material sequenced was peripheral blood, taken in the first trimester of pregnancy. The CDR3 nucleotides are TGTGCCAGCAGCCCTCAGGGACTAGCGGGAAACAATGAGCAGTTCTTC. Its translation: CASSPQGLAGNNEQFF.